This passage covers 25 T cell receptor beta chains from one sample sequenced in a study of blood T cell repertoires in COVID-19. The method was immunoSEQ multiplex PCR; TCRdb's version includes in-frame clones alone and lacks a portion of them. The sample has around 91,000 clones, 85% seen once. Sequencing used peripheral blood. The receptors derive from an older man with acute or convalescent COVID-19.

J is TRBJ2-7 and V is TRBV11-3; possibly TRBD1 for D (6 bases). V shed 1 base and J shed 6 bases, with 13 bases lying between them. This CDR3 is 14 amino acids long. Germline loops: CDR1 SGHNT, CDR2 YENEEA. The CDR3 nucleotides are TGTGCCAGCAGCTTAGCGAGGGGGACCGGCGAGCAGTACTTC. Its translation: CASSLARGTGEQYF.

This clone has just one count. The V and J genes are TRBV28 and TRBJ2-5; TRBD2 agrees at 10 bases. The CDR3 runs 15 residues. V was pared by 2 bases and J by 3 bases, with 3 bases of the junction left unmatched. Germline loops: CDR1 MDHEN, CDR2 SYDVKM. For the CDR3, the DNA is TGTGCCAGCAGTTTAGGGCTAGCGGGAGAAGAGACCCAGTACTTC. Its translation is CASSLGLAGEETQYF.

The chain carries TRBV14 and TRBJ2-7, with 11 bases fitting TRBD1. Germline V gives CDR1 SGHDN, CDR2 FVKESK. V lost 2 bases and J lost 5; bases outside the gene matches: 8. CDR3 length: 16 amino acids. The CDR3 DNA follows: TGTGCCAGCAGCCAACTCTGGGACAGGGGGTCCCACGAGCAGTACTTC. This codes for CASSQLWDRGSHEQYF.

This clone occurred once. V gene TRBV18 combines with J gene TRBJ2-7; 8 nucleotides align to TRBD2. Germline assignment: CDR1 KGHSH and CDR2 LQKENI. CDR3 size: 13 residues. The V segment lost 4 bases and the J segment 7 bases; nucleotides outside the gene matches: 6. CDR3 nucleotides: TGTGCCAGCTCACAAGCGGGGGAGGGAGAGCAGTACTTC. Encoded protein: CASSQAGEGEQYF.

In DNA form, the CDR3 reads TGTGCCAGCAGCAAGAGGAACAGGGGGGGCGAGCAGTACTTC. Translation: CASSKRNRGGEQYF. The gene calls are TRBV11-3 and TRBJ2-7; tentative D call: TRBD1 (8 bases). V lost 5 bases to trimming and J lost 6 bases, with 17 bases between them. This CDR3 contains 14 residues. CDR1 and CDR2 from the germline V gene are SGHNT and YENEEA.

This clone was observed once. Here the CDR3 reads CASRRDQPQHF. The CDR3 DNA reads TGTGCCAGCAGGAGGGATCAGCCCCAGCATTTT. This chain connects TRBV6-6 to TRBJ1-5; no firm D call. Germline assignment: CDR1 MNHNY and CDR2 SVGAGI (reference sequence). Trimming removed 6 bases from V and 5 bases from J, with 5 bases in between. The CDR3 extends over 11 amino acids.

This chain links TRBV7-8 with TRBJ2-7; TRBD1 matches 7 bases. Germline CDR1 is SGHVS and CDR2 is FQNEAQ. The CDR3 spans 16 residues. Trimming at V came to 1 base and at J to 6 bases, leaving 12 bases not matched to a gene. CDR3 in DNA: TGTGCCAGCAGCTTAGGAACAGGGGTAACGGCTGGCGAGCAGTACTTC. Translation gives CASSLGTGVTAGEQYF.

The rearrangement links TRBV6-2 or TRBV6-3 to TRBJ2-7, with 7 bases that match TRBD1. Per germline, CDR1 MNHEY and CDR2 SVGEGT. The ends lost 0 bases at V and 5 bases at J; junction bases unmatched: 7. The CDR3 contains 15 residues. CDR3 nucleotide sequence: TGTGCCAGCAGTTACTCCGCGACAGGGTCCCACGAGCAGTACTTC. This translates into CASSYSATGSHEQYF.

The table lists this clone with a count of one. V usage is TRBV5-6 and J usage is TRBJ1-1; D not certain. V shed 1 base and J shed 5 bases, with 12 bases lying between them. Germline V gene lookup returns CDR1 SGHDT and CDR2 YYEEEE. The CDR3 has 14 amino acids. CDR3 residues: CASSLMALGTEAFF. CDR3 DNA: TGTGCCAGCAGCTTGATGGCCCTCGGGACTGAAGCTTTCTTT. Based on the CDR3 plus reference TRBV5-6 and TRBJ1-1, the full variable domain is DAGVTQSPTHLIKTRGQQVTLRCSPKSGHDTVSWYQQALGQGPQFIFQYYEEEERQRGNFPDRFSGHQFPNYSSELNVNALLLGDSALYLCASSLMALGTEAFFGQGTRLTVV.

The chain carries TRBV14 and TRBJ2-1; D is possibly TRBD2 (6 bases). The germline V and J ends were trimmed by 7 bases and 8 bases, with 33 bases remaining between them. The CDR3 totals 19 residues. Germline loops: CDR1 SGHDN, CDR2 FVKESK. For the CDR3, the DNA is TGTGCCAGCACGCCAGATAGGGGAGGAAGGACGGGTCGTAGGGATGAGCAGTTCTTC. Translated, it gives CASTPDRGGRTGRRDEQFF.

The V gene is TRBV28, the J gene TRBJ2-5; possibly TRBD1 for D (5 bases). The CDR3 loop spans 12 amino acids. Germline V gene data show CDR1 as MDHEN and CDR2 as SYDVKM. Trimming removed 1 base from V and 5 bases from J, with 5 bases in between. CDR3 residues: CASSLYRETQYF. The CDR3 DNA follows: TGTGCCAGCAGTTTATACAGGGAGACCCAGTACTTC.

The V call is TRBV5-1, the J call TRBJ1-1, with a weak D call TRBD1 (5 bases). V was trimmed by 4 bases and J by 0 bases, leaving 13 bases between them. There are 15 residues in the CDR3. Germline-derived CDR1 and CDR2 are SGHRS and YFSETQ. CDR3 coding DNA: TGCGCCAGCAGCGGGTCCGGGACTGTGAACACTGAAGCTTTCTTT. Translated, it gives CASSGSGTVNTEAFF. Together with reference TRBV5-1 and TRBJ1-1, the CDR3 gives the full variable domain: KAGVTQTPRYLIKTRGQQVTLSCSPISGHRSVSWYQQTPGQGLQFLFEYFSETQRNKGNFPGRFSGRQFSNSRSEMNVSTLELGDSALYLCASSGSGTVNTEAFFGQGTRLTVV.

The chain employs TRBV28 and TRBJ2-1, with 10 bases lining up with TRBD2. Germline V gene sequence: CDR1 MDHEN, CDR2 SYDVKM. V lost 6 bases and J lost 4; bases outside the gene matches: 21. The CDR3 covers 20 residues. The DNA for the CDR3 is TGTGCCAGCAGCTTTCCCAGCGACCCAAGCGGGAGGGCATCATACAATGAGCAGTTCTTC. Residues: CASSFPSDPSGRASYNEQFF.

V gene TRBV29-1 combines with J gene TRBJ2-1, with TRBD2 as a possible D gene (10 bases). V gave up 6 bases and J gave up 8 bases, with 32 bases separating them. Germline-derived CDR1 and CDR2 are SQVTM and ANQGSEA. This CDR3 spans 18 amino acids. This chain's CDR3 is CSVHGQGRASGRVYEQFF. In DNA form, the CDR3 reads TGCAGCGTCCACGGACAGGGGAGGGCTAGCGGGAGAGTCTATGAGCAGTTCTTC.

This rearrangement joins TRBV7-3 to TRBJ2-3; the match to TRBD1 covers 10 bases. The CDR3 sequence is 15 residues long. The germline CDR1 and CDR2 sequences are SGHTA and FQGTGA. V dropped 5 bases and J dropped 1; count of bases not matched to a gene: 3. In DNA, the CDR3 is TGTGCCAGCAGCGTGACAGGGGGCCGCACAGATACGCAGTATTTT. Translating it yields CASSVTGGRTDTQYF.

The rearrangement joins TRBV19 to TRBJ2-5, with 7 bases fitting TRBD1. The junction had 9 bases not matched to a gene; V was cut back by 3 bases and J by 5 bases. The germline V gene encodes CDR1 LNHDA and CDR2 SQIVND (reference sequence). The CDR3 sequence is 15 residues long. The CDR3 coding sequence is TGTGCCAGTAGTATCTCAGGGGGTATATTTGAGACCCAGTACTTC. Translated: CASSISGGIFETQYF.

The table lists this clone with a few counts. The rearrangement joins TRBV7-2 to TRBJ1-1, with a weak D call TRBD1 (6 bases). This CDR3 is built from 14 residues. Per the germline V gene, CDR1 is SGHTA and CDR2 is FQGNSA. Trimming stripped 6 bases from V and 1 base from J, with 12 bases between. CDR3 DNA sequence: TGTGCCAGCAGTTTTGGACAGAGGAACACTGAAGCTTTCTTT. Protein sequence: CASSFGQRNTEAFF.

This chain uses TRBV18 with TRBJ1-2, with TRBD1 identical over 12 bases. From germline, CDR1 is KGHSH and CDR2 LQKENI. The junction had 3 bases not matched to a gene; V was cut back by 4 bases and J by 0 bases. This CDR3 is 16 amino acids long. The CDR3 sequence is CASSQGQGASNYGYTF. CDR3 nucleotides: TGTGCCAGCTCACAGGGACAGGGGGCATCTAACTATGGCTACACCTTC.

The chain combines TRBV2 with TRBJ2-1; D unresolved. The CDR3 extends over 14 amino acids. Germline V gene lookup returns CDR1 SNHLY and CDR2 FYNNEI. Trimming took off 1 base at V and 6 bases at J, with 10 bases between the two ends. As DNA, the CDR3 is TGTGCCAGCAGTGAAGTCGGGTTTGGCAATGAGCAGTTCTTC. This gives the protein CASSEVGFGNEQFF.

J is TRBJ2-4 and V is TRBV5-6; D is possibly TRBD1 (6 bases). Trimming stripped 4 bases from V and 0 bases from J, with 11 bases between. Germline V gene data show CDR1 as SGHDT and CDR2 as YYEEEE. This CDR3 has 15 amino acids. CDR3 protein: CASSRQDVAKNIQYF. The CDR3 DNA sequence: TGTGCCAGCAGCCGACAGGATGTAGCCAAAAACATTCAGTACTTC.

The chain links TRBV6-6 to TRBJ1-2; TRBD1 aligns across 8 bases. Germline lookup yields CDR1 MNHNY and CDR2 SVGAGI (reference sequence). The CDR3 sequence is 14 residues long. The V gene end was trimmed by 2 bases and the J gene end by 3 bases; junction bases not matched to a gene: 2. The CDR3 DNA follows: TGTGCCAGCAGTTACCCGGACAGGGACTATGGCTACACCTTC. It yields the protein CASSYPDRDYGYTF.

The CDR3 sequence is CASSYAVQETQYF. DNA for the CDR3: TGTGCCAGCAGTTATGCGGTCCAAGAGACCCAGTACTTC. The chain employs TRBV6-2 or TRBV6-3 and TRBJ2-5; the D is unclear. V was pared by 3 bases and J by 1 base, with 6 bases between. Germline CDR1 MNHEY, CDR2 SVGEGT. This CDR3 region has 13 residues.

The J gene is TRBJ2-2, the V gene TRBV3-1 (or the pseudogene TRBV3-2); 11 nucleotides match TRBD2. J gave up 1 base and V 1 base, and 2 bases lay outside the gene matches. This CDR3 region has 17 residues. CDR1 LGHDT and CDR2 YNNKEL come from the germline V gene (reference sequence). The CDR3 coding sequence is TGTGCCAGCAGCCAAGGCCTAGCGGGGGGGAACACCGGGGAGCTGTTTTTT. Protein sequence: CASSQGLAGGNTGELFF.

V usage is TRBV2 and J usage is TRBJ2-5; possible D gene TRBD1, 6 bases. The CDR3 has 14 amino acids. The germline gives CDR1 SNHLY, CDR2 FYNNEI. Trimming took 6 bases from V and 3 from J, leaving 14 bases between them. The CDR3 protein is CASRAQGWEETQYF. CDR3 nucleotide sequence: TGTGCCAGCAGAGCACAGGGTTGGGAAGAGACCCAGTACTTC.

The chain is built from TRBV7-8 and TRBJ2-1; 8 bases align to TRBD2. The germline V gene has CDR1 SGHVS and CDR2 FQNEAQ. Trimming cost V 1 base and J 7 bases; bases outside gene matches: 6. The CDR3 is made up of 15 amino acids. DNA of the CDR3: TGTGCCAGCAGCTTAGAGCGCCGGGAGGGGAATGAGCAGTTCTTC. It encodes CASSLERREGNEQFF.